These T cell receptor beta chains were read from a single sample in a study of cytomegalovirus exposure and HLA in healthy donors. Data came from immunoSEQ multiplex PCR; TCRdb stores just in-frame clones and leaves some out. The sample holds under 400,000 clones; 88% are singletons and the top ten take around 0.96%. Material: PBMCs. The receptors stem from a man aged 30 to 39 in good health and CMV-seronegative. Both conserved end residues are part of each CDR3. The D gene is left open where the match is weak. Only part of the rows carry a size: once, few, many, or a class if the clone is expanded.

clone size: NA; D gene: TRBD1; V gene: TRBV25-1; J gene: TRBJ1-2; CDR3 DNA: TGTGCCAGCAGCCGACAGGGGAGAGGTGGCTACACCTTC; CDR3 protein: CASSRQGRGGYTF
clone size: NA; D gene: TRBD1; V gene: TRBV13; J gene: TRBJ2-5; CDR3 DNA: TGTGCCAGCAGCTTCTCGACAGGGGAAGAGACCCAGTACTTC; CDR3 protein: CASSFSTGEETQYF
clone size: NA; D gene: TRBD1; V gene: TRBV6-5; J gene: TRBJ1-1; CDR3 DNA: TGTGCCAGCAGTTGGGCGACAGGGAGGTCTGAAGCTTTCTTT; CDR3 protein: CASSWATGRSEAFF
clone size: once; D gene: NA; V gene: TRBV29-1; J gene: TRBJ1-1; CDR3 DNA: TGCAGCGTTGAAGATCGGCAGGGTACCCTGAACACTGAAGCTTTCTTT; CDR3 protein: CSVEDRQGTLNTEAFF
clone size: NA; D gene: TRBD2; V gene: TRBV4-1; J gene: TRBJ2-3; CDR3 DNA: TGCGCCAGCAGCCAATGGACTAGCGGGGGGGCCTCAGATACGCAGTATTTT; CDR3 protein: CASSQWTSGGASDTQYF
clone size: NA; D gene: NA; V gene: TRBV29-1; J gene: TRBJ1-4; CDR3 DNA: TGCAGCGTCAGGCTGGGCAGGGGTGGTGAAAAACTGTTTTTT; CDR3 protein: CSVRLGRGGEKLFF
clone size: NA; D gene: NA; V gene: TRBV13; J gene: TRBJ1-5; CDR3 DNA: TGTGCCAGCAGCTTGGCTAGTAGCAATCAGCCCCAGCATTTT; CDR3 protein: CASSLASSNQPQHF
clone size: NA; D gene: NA; V gene: TRBV5-1; J gene: TRBJ2-2; CDR3 DNA: TGCGCCAGCAGGCTGGACTGGTCCACGGGGGAGCTGTTTTTT; CDR3 protein: CASRLDWSTGELFF
clone size: NA; D gene: TRBD2; V gene: TRBV5-1; J gene: TRBJ2-3; CDR3 DNA: TGCGCCAATTTCCCGGGACTAGCGGGGCCCAGCACAGATACGCAGTATTTT; CDR3 protein: CANFPGLAGPSTDTQYF
clone size: NA; D gene: NA; V gene: TRBV9; J gene: TRBJ1-1; CDR3 DNA: TGTGCCAGCAGCGTAGTCTCAGAGAACACTGAAGCTTTCTTT; CDR3 protein: CASSVVSENTEAFF
clone size: NA; D gene: NA; V gene: TRBV6-1; J gene: TRBJ2-7; CDR3 DNA: TGTGCCAGCAGTTACCTAAACGAGCAGTACTTC; CDR3 protein: CASSYLNEQYF
clone size: once; D gene: NA; V gene: TRBV25-1; J gene: TRBJ2-7; CDR3 DNA: TGTGCCAGCGGCCCACGGGGGTCCCACGAGCAGTACTTC; CDR3 protein: CASGPRGSHEQYF
clone size: NA; D gene: NA; V gene: TRBV6-5; J gene: TRBJ2-5; CDR3 DNA: TGTGCCAGCAGTTATGCGGGGGCAAAAGAGACCCAGTACTTC; CDR3 protein: CASSYAGAKETQYF
clone size: NA; D gene: NA; V gene: TRBV5-1; J gene: TRBJ1-2; CDR3 DNA: TGCGCCAGCAGCTTGGGACCCGGGTCTATCTATGGCTACACCTTC; CDR3 protein: CASSLGPGSIYGYTF